This T cell receptor (beta chain) stems from a study of human versus mouse CDR3 diversity and MHC coevolution. The V end lost 2 bases, the J end lost 1 base, and 9 bases lay between the germline ends. The CDR3 consists of 14 residues. Looked up from germline, CDR1 is MNHEY and CDR2 is SVGAGI. Naive CD4 T cells were sorted as CD45RO-negative, CD62L-positive. TCRdb keeps only in-frame clones here, not all; method: immunoSEQ multiplex PCR. The sample has roughly 80,000 clones, just over 90% seen once. The J gene is TRBJ2-7, the V gene TRBV6-5; a weak D match, TRBD1 (6 bases). The TCR was taken from a person aged 30-70 years in good health. Sequenced material: naive CD4+ T cells from blood. Subset meaning: CD45RO-negative CD62L-positive naive CD4 T cells. The CDR3 DNA sequence: TGTGCCAGCAGTTACCGAGACAGGTCCTACGAGCAGTACTTC. Protein product: CASSYRDRSYEQYF.